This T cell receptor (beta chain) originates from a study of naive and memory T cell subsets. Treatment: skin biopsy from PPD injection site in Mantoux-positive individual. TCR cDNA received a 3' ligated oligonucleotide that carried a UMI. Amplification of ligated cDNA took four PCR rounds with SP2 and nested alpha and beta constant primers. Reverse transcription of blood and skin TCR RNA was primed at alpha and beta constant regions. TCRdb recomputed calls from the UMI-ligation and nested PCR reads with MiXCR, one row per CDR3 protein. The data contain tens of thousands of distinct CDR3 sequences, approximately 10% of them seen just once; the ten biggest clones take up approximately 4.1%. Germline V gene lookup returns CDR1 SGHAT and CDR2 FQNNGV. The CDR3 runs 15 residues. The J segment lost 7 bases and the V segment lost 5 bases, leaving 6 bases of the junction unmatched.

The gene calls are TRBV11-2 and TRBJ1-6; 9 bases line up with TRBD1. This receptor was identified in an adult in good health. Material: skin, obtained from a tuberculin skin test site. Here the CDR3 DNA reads TGTGCCAGCAGCCTCCGGACAGGGGACAATTCACCCCTCCACTTT. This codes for CASSLRTGDNSPLHF. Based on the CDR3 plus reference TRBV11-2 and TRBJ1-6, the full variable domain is EAGVAQSPRYKIIEKRQSVAFWCNPISGHATLYWYQQILGQGPKLLIQFQNNGVVDDSQLPKDRFSAERLKGVDSTLKIQPAKLEDSAVYLCASSLRTGDNSPLHFGNGTRLTVT.